This T cell receptor (beta chain) was obtained from a study of graft-versus-host responses after intestinal transplantation. Study-level information: Each recipient received anti-thymocyte globulin induction, then tacrolimus and steroids for three to four years.

Clones were read by immunoSEQ multiplex PCR, and TCRdb kept only the in-frame ones, dropping some. The sample contains tens of thousands of clones, about 90% of which appear only once. With regard to this clone: Its antigen is still unknown.

Germline CDR1 is GTSNPN and CDR2 is SVGIG (reference sequence). V shed 3 bases and J 9 bases; nucleotides not matched to a gene: 9. The CDR3 extends over 15 amino acids. The J gene is TRBJ2-1, the V gene TRBV30; 12 nucleotides line up with TRBD2. The sequence was obtained from a human donor who was the organ donor for an intestinal transplant. The starting material was unstimulated CD4+ T cells sorted from spleen or lymph node cells, obtained before transplant. CDR3 in amino acids: CAWRFLAGGVGEQFF. Written as DNA, the CDR3 is TGTGCCTGGAGGTTTCTAGCGGGAGGGGTCGGTGAGCAGTTCTTC.